One and the same sample provided the 20 T cell receptor beta chains below, sequenced in a study of OX40 agonist ivuxolimab in advanced cancers. The library was obtained by the immunoSEQ multiplex PCR assay. As stored in TCRdb, this immuneACCESS dataset retains in-frame rearrangements with V and J assigned. A fraction of the clones does not appear; measured against another copy, unresolved V genes explain less than half of the discrepancy, and the remainder lacks a known reason. In this sample the table shows 66,000 or so clones, about 90% of which occur a single time. 2% to 2.5% of the sample goes to the ten largest clones. Sequencing used CD4+ or CD8+ T cells sorted from blood, obtained in a trial of the OX40 agonist ivuxolimab. Every receptor here comes from an adult with an advanced solid tumor such as melanoma, head and neck, liver or kidney cancer.

The chain recombines TRBV6-5 with TRBJ2-1; the match to TRBD2 covers 11 bases. The V and J ends lost 2 bases and 7 bases, in that order; junction bases with no gene match: 4. This CDR3 is built from 15 residues. Germline V CDR1 and CDR2: MNHEY, SVGAGI. The DNA of the CDR3 is TGTGCCAGCAGTTACACTAGCGGGGGATGGAATGAGCAGTTCTTC. Protein: CASSYTSGGWNEQFF.

The CDR3 reads CASSEYQGGYVLTF. The DNA of the CDR3 is TGTGCCAGCAGTGAATACCAGGGTGGATACGTCCTGACTTTC. This chain uses TRBV6-1 with TRBJ2-6; D might be TRBD1 (5 bases). V shed 2 bases and J shed 11 bases, with 13 bases lying between them. Germline V gives CDR1 MNHNS, CDR2 SASEGT. The CDR3 length is 14 residues.

The V call is TRBV2, the J call TRBJ1-5; D not resolved. Germline V gene sequence: CDR1 SNHLY, CDR2 FYNNEI. V was clipped by 6 bases and J by 0 bases, with 9 bases between them. This CDR3 has 14 amino acids. CDR3 in amino acids: CASSHTNSNQPQHF. CDR3 in DNA: TGTGCCAGCAGCCACACAAATAGCAATCAGCCCCAGCATTTT.

This clone came up once. The J gene is TRBJ2-7, the V gene TRBV29-1; D is uncertain. The germline CDR1 and CDR2 sequences are SQVTM and ANQGSEA. The CDR3 is made up of 12 amino acids. Trimming cost V 7 bases and J 2 bases, with 12 bases left between them. CDR3 DNA sequence: TGCAGCGGTACGATGGGGACCTACGAGCAGTACTTC. Encoded protein: CSGTMGTYEQYF.

The gene calls are TRBV29-1 and TRBJ1-2; a possible D gene is TRBD1 (6 bases). Germline CDR1 SQVTM, CDR2 ANQGSEA. The CDR3 has 11 residues. V lost 7 bases and J 4 bases, leaving 10 bases between the germline ends. The CDR3 is CSGGGSYGYTF. The CDR3 DNA follows: TGCAGCGGGGGGGGCAGCTATGGCTACACCTTC.

V is TRBV18 and J is TRBJ1-1; maybe TRBD1 (5 bases). CDR3 size: 15 residues. V was trimmed by 3 bases and J by 2 bases, leaving 13 bases between them. In germline, CDR1 is KGHSH, CDR2 LQKENI. CDR3 in amino acids: CASSPTQDRNTEAFF. CDR3 DNA: TGTGCCAGCTCACCCACACAAGACAGAAACACTGAAGCTTTCTTT.

Regarding this clone: Its ends do not fully match the called genes, so a read error is possible. The J gene is TRBJ1-4, the V gene TRBV15; possible D gene TRBD1, 5 bases. Germline V gene lookup returns CDR1 LNHNV and CDR2 YYDKDF (reference sequence). CDR3 length: 13 amino acids. This CDR3 reads CATSRETTGTEIF. CDR3 sequence (DNA): TGTGCCACCAGCAGAGAAACAACCGGGACCGAAATCTTT.

This chain connects TRBV10-3 to TRBJ1-1, with a possible D match to TRBD1 (5 bases). Germline V gene data show CDR1 as ENHRY and CDR2 as SYGVKD. V lost 3 bases, J lost 8 bases, and 22 bases lay in between. The CDR3 has 16 amino acids. The CDR3, as DNA: TGTGCCATCAGTGAAGGGGATCCAGGCCCCTTTGGCGAAGCTTTCTTT. Translated: CAISEGDPGPFGEAFF.

The chain employs TRBV5-1 and TRBJ1-4, with D possibly being TRBD1 (6 bases). The germline V gene encodes CDR1 SGHRS and CDR2 YFSETQ. The CDR3 spans 16 residues. Trimming removed 1 base from V and 4 bases from J, with 14 bases in between. CDR3 bases: TGCGCCAGCAGCTTGAATTACATGGACAGTAATGAAAAACTGTTTTTT. Its translation is CASSLNYMDSNEKLFF. Filled out from reference TRBV5-1 and TRBJ1-4, the complete variable domain reads KAGVTQTPRYLIKTRGQQVTLSCSPISGHRSVSWYQQTPGQGLQFLFEYFSETQRNKGNFPGRFSGRQFSNSRSEMNVSTLELGDSALYLCASSLNYMDSNEKLFFGSGTQLSVL.

The chain links TRBV29-1 to TRBJ1-1; D may be TRBD1 (6 bases). This CDR3 is 12 amino acids long. Trimming shortened V by 7 bases and J by 7 bases, and 16 bases separated the two germline ends. CDR1 is SQVTM and CDR2 is ANQGSEA in the germline V gene. CDR3 amino acids: CSGYRDTSEAFF. The CDR3, as DNA: TGCAGCGGGTACCGGGACACCAGTGAAGCTTTCTTT.

The V and J genes are TRBV9 and TRBJ2-4; D may correspond to TRBD1 or TRBD2 (5 bases each). Looked up from germline, CDR1 is SGDLS and CDR2 is YYNGEE. The V end lost 1 base, the J end lost 6 bases, and 14 bases lay between the germline ends. The CDR3 spans 15 residues. DNA for the CDR3: TGTGCCAGCAGCGTAAGGGACGTCGGGATAAACATTCAGTACTTC. This encodes CASSVRDVGINIQYF.

This clone was counted a single time. The chain employs TRBV6-6 and TRBJ2-7; D is possibly TRBD2 (5 bases). This CDR3 has 13 residues. Trimming removed 5 bases at V and 0 bases at J, with 8 bases between. Germline CDR1 MNHNY, CDR2 SVGAGI (reference sequence). CDR3 amino acids: CASSLDFSYEQYF. DNA of the CDR3: TGTGCCAGCAGTCTGGACTTCTCCTACGAGCAGTACTTC.

This chain joins TRBV7-6 and TRBJ2-7; D may be TRBD1 (8 bases). Trimming removed 5 bases at V and 7 bases at J, with 21 bases between. The CDR3 is made up of 15 amino acids. Germline assignment: CDR1 SGHVS and CDR2 FNYEAQ. CDR3 region: CASSPGQGGGFEQYF. CDR3 DNA sequence: TGTGCCAGCAGCCCCGGACAGGGAGGGGGCTTTGAGCAGTACTTC. The entire variable domain, with the rest obtained from reference TRBV7-6 and TRBJ2-7, is as follows: GAGVSQSPRYKVTKRGQDVALRCDPISGHVSLYWYRQALGQGPEFLTYFNYEAQQDKSGLPNDRFSAERPEGSISTLTIQRTEQRDSAMYRCASSPGQGGGFEQYFGPGTRLTVT.

The table lists this clone with many counts. The chain is built from TRBV12-5 and TRBJ1-1; D is uncertain. V was shortened by 5 bases and J by 4 bases, with 20 bases between the two germline ends. This CDR3 spans 16 amino acids. CDR1 and CDR2 from the germline V gene are LGHNT and FRNRAP. The CDR3 spells CASGPPGRGWVTEAFF. The CDR3 DNA sequence: TGTGCTAGTGGTCCACCGGGCCGGGGATGGGTCACTGAAGCTTTCTTT.

The rearrangement uses TRBV19 and TRBJ2-2; 9 nucleotides match TRBD1. J was trimmed by 3 bases and V by 7 bases; bases with no gene match: 6. The CDR3 has 15 residues. The germline gives CDR1 LNHDA, CDR2 SQIVND (reference sequence). CDR3 bases: TGTGCCAGTAAGGTACGGGACAGGGACACCGGGGAGCTGTTTTTT. Protein: CASKVRDRDTGELFF.

The V call is TRBV30, the J call TRBJ1-2; D not resolved. From germline, CDR1 is GTSNPN and CDR2 SVGIG (reference sequence). The CDR3 has 12 residues. Trimming cost V 1 base and J 8 bases, with 11 bases left between them. CDR3 in amino acids: CAWSEGPEGYTF. CDR3 sequence (DNA): TGTGCCTGGAGTGAAGGGCCCGAAGGCTACACCTTC.

This clone is a singleton in its sample. The chain has TRBV9 and TRBJ2-5; 9 bases match TRBD2. Germline V CDR1 and CDR2: SGDLS, YYNGEE. CDR3 size: 16 residues. Unmatched junction bases numbered 8, after V lost 0 bases and J lost 5 bases. The CDR3 region is CASSVGGRGGLETQYF. The CDR3, as DNA: TGTGCCAGCAGCGTAGGAGGGCGGGGGGGCCTCGAGACCCAGTACTTC.

The gene calls are TRBV5-6 and TRBJ2-3; D might be TRBD1 (6 bases). The CDR3 is 16 residues long. Germline V CDR1 and CDR2: SGHDT, YYEEEE. V gave up 2 bases and J gave up 2 bases, with 15 bases separating them. DNA of the CDR3: TGTGCCAGCAGCTTCGGCCGGACAGCTAACACAGATACGCAGTATTTT. Translation gives CASSFGRTANTDTQYF.

This clone was recorded a few times. The V call is TRBV4-3, the J call TRBJ1-2; 8 bases fit TRBD1. The J segment lost 2 bases and the V segment lost 5 bases, leaving 7 bases of the junction unmatched. The CDR3 runs to 15 residues. Germline-derived CDR1 and CDR2 are LGHNA and YSLEER. This CDR3 reads CASSELTGANYGYTF. As DNA, the CDR3 is TGCGCCAGCAGCGAACTGACAGGGGCGAACTATGGCTACACCTTC.

The chain recombines TRBV27 with TRBJ1-2; D uncertain. The V and J ends lost 0 bases and 5 bases respectively, with 7 bases between them. This CDR3 spans 13 amino acids. Germline V gene data show CDR1 as MNHEY and CDR2 as SMNVEV (reference sequence). DNA of the CDR3: TGTGCCAGCAGTTTATCGGCCGGGTATGGCTACACCTTC. Translation: CASSLSAGYGYTF.